This T cell receptor (beta chain) is drawn from a study of T cells after posttransplantation cyclophosphamide. The study, taken as a whole, reports: Later post-transplant blood repertoires were often dominated by donor CD8+ memory clones.

The V gene lost 2 bases and the J gene lost 7 bases, with 20 bases spanning the gap. The CDR3 has 16 residues. CDR1 is SGHVS, CDR2 FQNEAQ, per germline. Note on this clone: Its antigen is unidentified.

The repertoire was sequenced with immunoSEQ multiplex PCR; TCRdb's copy has only in-frame clones and lacks some. Of about 21,000 clones listed, around 85% were seen once; the top ten hold approximately 2.3%. Controls had myeloablative marrow grafts with methotrexate and calcineurin inhibitor, sampled at 1 year. The V and J genes are TRBV7-8 and TRBJ1-2, with a possible D match to TRBD1 (5 bases). The sequences come from PBMCs, collected 350 to 400 days after allogeneic stem cell transplant with calcineurin inhibitor and methotrexate. The clonotype comes from a female patient in her thirties or forties who received an allogeneic stem cell transplant from an unrelated donor, was CMV-positive, and had acute and chronic GVHD. Some T cells here may be from the graft donor. The CDR3 sequence: CASSLFPTRGPGGYTF. CDR3 in DNA: TGTGCCAGCAGCTTATTTCCGACAAGGGGCCCGGGTGGCTACACCTTC.